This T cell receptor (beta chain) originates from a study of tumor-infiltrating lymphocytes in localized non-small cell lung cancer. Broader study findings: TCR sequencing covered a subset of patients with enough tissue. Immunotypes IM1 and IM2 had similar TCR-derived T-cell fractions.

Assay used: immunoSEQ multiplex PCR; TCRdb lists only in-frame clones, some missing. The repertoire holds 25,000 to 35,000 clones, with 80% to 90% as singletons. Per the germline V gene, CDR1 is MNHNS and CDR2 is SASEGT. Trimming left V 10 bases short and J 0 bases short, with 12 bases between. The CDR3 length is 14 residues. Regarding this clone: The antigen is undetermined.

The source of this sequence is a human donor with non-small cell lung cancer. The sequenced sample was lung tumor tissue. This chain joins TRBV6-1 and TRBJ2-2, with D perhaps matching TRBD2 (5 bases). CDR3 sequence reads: CATLLEPNTGELFF. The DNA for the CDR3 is TGTGCCACCCTACTAGAGCCGAACACCGGGGAGCTGTTTTTT.